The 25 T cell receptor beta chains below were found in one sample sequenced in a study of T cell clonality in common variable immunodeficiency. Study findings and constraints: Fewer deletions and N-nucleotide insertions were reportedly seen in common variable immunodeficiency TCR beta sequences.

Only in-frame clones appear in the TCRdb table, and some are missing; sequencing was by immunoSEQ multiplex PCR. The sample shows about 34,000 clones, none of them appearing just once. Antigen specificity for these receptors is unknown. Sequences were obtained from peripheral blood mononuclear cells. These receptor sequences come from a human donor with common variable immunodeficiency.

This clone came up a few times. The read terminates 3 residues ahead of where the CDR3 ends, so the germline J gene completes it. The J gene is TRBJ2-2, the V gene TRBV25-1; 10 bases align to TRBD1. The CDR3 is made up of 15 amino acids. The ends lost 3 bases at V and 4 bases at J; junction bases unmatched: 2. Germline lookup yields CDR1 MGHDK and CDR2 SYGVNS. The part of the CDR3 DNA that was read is TGTGCCAGCAGTGATGACAGGGGGCGCACCGGGGAG. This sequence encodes CASSDDRGRTGE. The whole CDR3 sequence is CASSDDRGRTGELFF. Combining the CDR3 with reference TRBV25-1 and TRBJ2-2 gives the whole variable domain EADIYQTPRYLVIGTGKKITLECSQTMGHDKMYWYQQDPGMELHLIHYSYGVNSTEKGDLSSESTVSRIRTEHFPLTLESARPSHTSQYLCASSDDRGRTGELFFGEGSRLTVL.

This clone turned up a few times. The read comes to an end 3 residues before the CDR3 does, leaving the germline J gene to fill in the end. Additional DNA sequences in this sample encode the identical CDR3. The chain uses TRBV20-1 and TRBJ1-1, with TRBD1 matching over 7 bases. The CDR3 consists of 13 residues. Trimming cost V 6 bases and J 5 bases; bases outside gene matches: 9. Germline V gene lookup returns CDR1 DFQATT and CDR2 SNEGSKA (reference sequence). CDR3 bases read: TGCAGTGCCCCTGACAGGGCGGAGACTGAA. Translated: CSAPDRAETE. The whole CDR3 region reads CSAPDRAETEAFF.

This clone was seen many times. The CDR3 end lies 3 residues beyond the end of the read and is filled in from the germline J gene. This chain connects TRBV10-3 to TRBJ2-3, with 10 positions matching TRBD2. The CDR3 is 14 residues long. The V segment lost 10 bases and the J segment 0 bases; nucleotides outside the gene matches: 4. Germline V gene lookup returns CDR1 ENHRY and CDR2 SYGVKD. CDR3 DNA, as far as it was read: TGTGCCACCCGGACTAGCGGAAGCACAGATACG. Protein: CATRTSGSTDT. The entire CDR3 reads CATRTSGSTDTQYF.

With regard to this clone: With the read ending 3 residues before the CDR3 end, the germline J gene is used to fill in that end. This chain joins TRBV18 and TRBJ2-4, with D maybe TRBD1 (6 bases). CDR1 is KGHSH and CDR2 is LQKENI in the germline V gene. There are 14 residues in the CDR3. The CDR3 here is CASSPPGAPEVQYF. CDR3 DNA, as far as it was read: TGTGCCAGCTCACCACCGGGGGCCCCGGAGGTT.

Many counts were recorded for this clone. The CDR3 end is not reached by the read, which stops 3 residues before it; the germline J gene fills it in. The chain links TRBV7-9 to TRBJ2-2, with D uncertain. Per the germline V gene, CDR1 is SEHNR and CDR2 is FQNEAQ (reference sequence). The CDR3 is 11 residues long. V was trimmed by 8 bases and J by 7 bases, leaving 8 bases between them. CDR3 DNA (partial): TGTGCCAGCCGTACTGACGGGGAG. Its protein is CASRTDGE. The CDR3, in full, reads CASRTDGELFF.

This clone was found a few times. The DNA read from the CDR3 is TGTGCCAGCAGCTTCGCCAGCTCTGGGGCCAACGTC. Translated: CASSFASSGANV. The whole CDR3 protein reads CASSFASSGANVLTF. The chain combines TRBV7-2 with TRBJ2-6; the D is unclear. Read data end 3 residues before the CDR3 end; the end is taken from the germline J gene. CDR1 and CDR2 (germline): SGHTA, FQGNSA. There are 15 residues in the CDR3. Trimming left V 3 bases short and J 0 bases short, with 6 bases between.

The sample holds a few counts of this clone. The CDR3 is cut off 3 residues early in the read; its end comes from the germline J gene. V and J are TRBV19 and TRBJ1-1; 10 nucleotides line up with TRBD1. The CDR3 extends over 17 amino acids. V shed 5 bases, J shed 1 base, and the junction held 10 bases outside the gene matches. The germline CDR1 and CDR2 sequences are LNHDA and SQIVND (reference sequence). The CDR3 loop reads CASSGEGTGAWNTEAFF. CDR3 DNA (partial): TGTGCCAGTAGTGGGGAGGGGACAGGGGCCTGGAACACTGAA. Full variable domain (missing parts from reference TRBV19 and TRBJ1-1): DGGITQSPKYLFRKEGQNVTLSCEQNLNHDAMYWYRQDPGQGLRLIYYSQIVNDFQKGDIAEGYSVSREKKESFPLTVTSAQKNPTAFYLCASSGEGTGAWNTEAFFGQGTRLTVV.

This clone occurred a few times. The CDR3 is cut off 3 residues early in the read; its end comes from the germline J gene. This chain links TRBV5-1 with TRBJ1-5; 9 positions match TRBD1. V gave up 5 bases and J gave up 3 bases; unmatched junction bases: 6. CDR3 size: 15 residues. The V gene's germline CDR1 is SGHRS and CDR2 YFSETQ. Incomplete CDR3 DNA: TGCGCCAGCAGTTTCGGACAGGGGCCCAATCAGCCC. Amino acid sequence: CASSFGQGPNQP. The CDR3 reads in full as CASSFGQGPNQPQHF.

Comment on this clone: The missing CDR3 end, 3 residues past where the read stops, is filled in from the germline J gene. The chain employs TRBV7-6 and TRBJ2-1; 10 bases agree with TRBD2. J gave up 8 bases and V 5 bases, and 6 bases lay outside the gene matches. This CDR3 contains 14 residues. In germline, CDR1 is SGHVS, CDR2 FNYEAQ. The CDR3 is CASSPAGGRDEQFF. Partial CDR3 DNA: TGTGCCAGCAGCCCAGCGGGAGGGCGGGATGAG.

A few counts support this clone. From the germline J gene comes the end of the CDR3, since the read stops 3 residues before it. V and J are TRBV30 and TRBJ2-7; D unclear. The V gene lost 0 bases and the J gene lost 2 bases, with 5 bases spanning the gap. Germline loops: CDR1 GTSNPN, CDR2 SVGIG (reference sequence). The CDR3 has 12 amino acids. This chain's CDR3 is CAWSVAAYEQYF. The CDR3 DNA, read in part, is TGTGCCTGGAGTGTGGCAGCCTACGAG.

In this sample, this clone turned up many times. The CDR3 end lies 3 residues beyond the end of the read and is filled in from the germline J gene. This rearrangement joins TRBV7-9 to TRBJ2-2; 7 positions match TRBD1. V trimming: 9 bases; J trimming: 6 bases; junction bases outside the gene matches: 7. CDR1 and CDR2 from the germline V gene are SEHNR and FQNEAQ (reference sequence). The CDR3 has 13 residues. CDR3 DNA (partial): TGTGCCAGAAGGGACAGTCTGTCCGGGGAG. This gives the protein CARRDSLSGE. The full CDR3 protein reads CARRDSLSGELFF.

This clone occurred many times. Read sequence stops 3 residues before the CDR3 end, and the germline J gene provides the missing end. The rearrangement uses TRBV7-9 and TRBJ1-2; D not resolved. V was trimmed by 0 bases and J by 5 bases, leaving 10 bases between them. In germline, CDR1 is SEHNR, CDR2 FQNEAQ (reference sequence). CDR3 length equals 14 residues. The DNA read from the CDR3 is TGTGCCAGCAGCTTAGCCTCTCGGGGATATGGC. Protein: CASSLASRGYG. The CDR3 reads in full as CASSLASRGYGYTF.

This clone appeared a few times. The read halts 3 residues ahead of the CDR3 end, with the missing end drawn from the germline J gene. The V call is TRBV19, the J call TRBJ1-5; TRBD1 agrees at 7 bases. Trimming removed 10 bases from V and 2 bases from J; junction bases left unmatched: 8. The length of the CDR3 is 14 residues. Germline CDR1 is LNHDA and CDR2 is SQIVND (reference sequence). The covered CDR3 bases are TGTGCCACCACCCTTCAGGGGGGCAATCAGCCC. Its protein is CATTLQGGNQP. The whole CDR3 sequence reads CATTLQGGNQPQHF.

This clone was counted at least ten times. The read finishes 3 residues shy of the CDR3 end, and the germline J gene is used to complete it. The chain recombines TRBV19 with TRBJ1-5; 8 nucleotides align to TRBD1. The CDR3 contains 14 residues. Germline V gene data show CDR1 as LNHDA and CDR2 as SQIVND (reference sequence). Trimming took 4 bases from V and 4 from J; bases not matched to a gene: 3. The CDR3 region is CASSRTGRNQPQHF. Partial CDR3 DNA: TGTGCCAGTAGTAGGACAGGGAGAAATCAGCCC.

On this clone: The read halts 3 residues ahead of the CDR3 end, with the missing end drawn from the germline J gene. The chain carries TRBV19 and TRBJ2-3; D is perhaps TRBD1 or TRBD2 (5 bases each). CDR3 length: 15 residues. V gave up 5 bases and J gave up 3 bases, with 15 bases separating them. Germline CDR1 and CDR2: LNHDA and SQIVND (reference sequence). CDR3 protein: CASSQHPEGTDTQYF. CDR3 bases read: TGTGCCAGTAGTCAGCACCCCGAGGGGACAGATACG.

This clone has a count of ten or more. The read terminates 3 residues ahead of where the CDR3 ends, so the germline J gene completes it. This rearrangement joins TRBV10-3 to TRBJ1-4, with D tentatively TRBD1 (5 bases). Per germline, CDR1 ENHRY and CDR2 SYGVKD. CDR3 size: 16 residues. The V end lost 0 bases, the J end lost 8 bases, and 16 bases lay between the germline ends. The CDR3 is CAISESREGSWEKLFF. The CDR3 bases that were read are TGTGCCATCAGTGAGTCGAGAGAGGGGAGTTGGGAAAAA.

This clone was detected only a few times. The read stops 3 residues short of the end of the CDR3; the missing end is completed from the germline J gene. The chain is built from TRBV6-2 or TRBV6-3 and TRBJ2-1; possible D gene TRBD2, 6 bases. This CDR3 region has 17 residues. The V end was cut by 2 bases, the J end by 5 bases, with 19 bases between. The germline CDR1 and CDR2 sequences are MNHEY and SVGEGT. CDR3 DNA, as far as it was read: TGTGCCAGCAGTTACGTCACAAGGGACTGGAACCACAATGAG. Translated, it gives CASSYVTRDWNHNE. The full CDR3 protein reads CASSYVTRDWNHNEQFF.

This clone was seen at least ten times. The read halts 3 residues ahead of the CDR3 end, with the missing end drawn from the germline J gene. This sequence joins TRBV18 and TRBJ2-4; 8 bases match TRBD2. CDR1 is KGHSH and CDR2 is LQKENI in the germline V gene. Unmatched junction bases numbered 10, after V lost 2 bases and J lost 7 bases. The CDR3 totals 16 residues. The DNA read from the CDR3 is TGTGCCAGCTCACCAAACGCGGGAGGTCGGGGGAACATT. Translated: CASSPNAGGRGNI. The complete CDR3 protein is CASSPNAGGRGNIQYF.

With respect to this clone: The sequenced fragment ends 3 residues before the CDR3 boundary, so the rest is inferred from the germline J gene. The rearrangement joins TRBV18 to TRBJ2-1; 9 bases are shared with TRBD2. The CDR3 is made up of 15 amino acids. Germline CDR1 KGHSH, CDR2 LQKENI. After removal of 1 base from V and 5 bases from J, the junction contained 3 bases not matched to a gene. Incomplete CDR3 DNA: TGTGCCAGCTCACCACGGACTAGCGCAGACAATGAG. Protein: CASSPRTSADNE. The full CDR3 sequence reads CASSPRTSADNEQFF.

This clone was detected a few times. Here the CDR3 reads CASSFTRVPPYEQYF. The part of the CDR3 DNA that was read is TGTGCCAGCAGCTTCACTCGGGTCCCTCCCTACGAG. V and J are TRBV5-6 and TRBJ2-7; no firm D call. The sequence runs out 3 residues before the end of the CDR3; the remainder is reconstructed from the germline J gene. V was trimmed by 2 bases and J by 2 bases, leaving 14 bases between them. The CDR3 is 15 amino acids. From germline, CDR1 is SGHDT and CDR2 YYEEEE.

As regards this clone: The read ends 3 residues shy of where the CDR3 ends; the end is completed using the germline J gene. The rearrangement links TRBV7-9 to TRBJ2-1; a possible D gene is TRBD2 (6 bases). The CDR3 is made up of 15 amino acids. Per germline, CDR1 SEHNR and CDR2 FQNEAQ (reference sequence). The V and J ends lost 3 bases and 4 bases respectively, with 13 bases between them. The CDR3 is CASSFGTGKYNEQFF. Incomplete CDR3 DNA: TGTGCCAGCAGCTTCGGGACTGGAAAGTACAATGAG.

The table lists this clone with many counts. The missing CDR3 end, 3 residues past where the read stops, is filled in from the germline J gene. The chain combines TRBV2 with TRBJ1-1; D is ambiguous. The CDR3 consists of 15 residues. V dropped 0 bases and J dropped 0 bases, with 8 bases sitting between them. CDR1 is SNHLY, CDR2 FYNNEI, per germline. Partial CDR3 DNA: TGTGCCAGCAGTGAAGCGTTATATATGAACACTGAA. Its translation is CASSEALYMNTE. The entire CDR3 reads CASSEALYMNTEAFF.

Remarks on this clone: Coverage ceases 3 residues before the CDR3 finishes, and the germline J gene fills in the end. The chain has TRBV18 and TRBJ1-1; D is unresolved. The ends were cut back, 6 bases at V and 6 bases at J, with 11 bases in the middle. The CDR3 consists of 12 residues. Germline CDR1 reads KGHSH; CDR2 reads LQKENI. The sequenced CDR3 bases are TGTGCCAGCTCCCCTCTGACTGCTGAA. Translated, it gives CASSPLTAE. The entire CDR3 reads CASSPLTAEAFF.

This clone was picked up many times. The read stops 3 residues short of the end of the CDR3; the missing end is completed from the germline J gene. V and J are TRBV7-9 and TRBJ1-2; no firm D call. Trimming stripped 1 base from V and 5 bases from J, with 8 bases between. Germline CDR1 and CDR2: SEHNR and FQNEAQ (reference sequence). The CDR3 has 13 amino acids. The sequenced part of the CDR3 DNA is TGTGCCAGCAGCTTAGGGACGGGGTATGGC. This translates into CASSLGTGYG. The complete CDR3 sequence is CASSLGTGYGYTF.

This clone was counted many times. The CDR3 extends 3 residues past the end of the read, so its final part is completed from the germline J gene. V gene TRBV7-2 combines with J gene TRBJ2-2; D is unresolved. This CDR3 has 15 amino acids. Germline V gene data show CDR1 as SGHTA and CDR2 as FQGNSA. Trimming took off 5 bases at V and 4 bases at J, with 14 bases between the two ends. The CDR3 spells CASSPLLASTGELFF. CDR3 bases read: TGTGCCAGCAGCCCCCTACTGGCTAGCACCGGGGAG.